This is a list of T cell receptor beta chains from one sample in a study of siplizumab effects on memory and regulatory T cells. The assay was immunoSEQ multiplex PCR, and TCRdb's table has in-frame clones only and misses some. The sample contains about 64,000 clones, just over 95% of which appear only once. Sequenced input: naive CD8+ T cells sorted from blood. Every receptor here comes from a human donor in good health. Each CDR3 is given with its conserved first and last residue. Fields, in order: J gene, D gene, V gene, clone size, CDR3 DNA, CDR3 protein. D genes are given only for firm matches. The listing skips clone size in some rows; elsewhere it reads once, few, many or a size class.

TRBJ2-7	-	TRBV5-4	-	TGTGCCAGCAGCCCGGGCGGGGCCGAGCAGTACTTC	CASSPGGAEQYF
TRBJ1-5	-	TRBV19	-	TGTGCCAGTAGTTGGGGAACAGACAATCAGCCCCAGCATTTT	CASSWGTDNQPQHF
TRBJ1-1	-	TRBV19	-	TGTGCCAGTCGAGCCAATAGTTTGGACACTGAAGCTTTCTTT	CASRANSLDTEAFF
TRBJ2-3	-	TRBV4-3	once	TGCGCCAGCAGCCAAGATCGGACTAGCAGGGGGGATACGCAGTATTTT	CASSQDRTSRGDTQYF
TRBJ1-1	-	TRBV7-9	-	TGTGCCAGCAGCTTAGTAGCACTGGAATCTACCGCTGAAGCTTTCTTT	CASSLVALESTAEAFF
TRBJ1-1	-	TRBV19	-	TGTGCCAGTAGTATCGGGGCTCAAGAAGCTTTCTTT	CASSIGAQEAFF
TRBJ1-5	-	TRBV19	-	TGTGCCAGTGCTTTGGGCAATCAGCCCCAGCATTTT	CASALGNQPQHF
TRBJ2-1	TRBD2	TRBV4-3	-	TGCGCCAGCAGCCAAGATCTAATAGCGGGGGGGCACAATGAGCAGTTCTTC	CASSQDLIAGGHNEQFF
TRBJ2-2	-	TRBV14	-	TGTGCCAGCAGCCAACACAGGGCGGGGGACGGGGAGCTGTTTTTT	CASSQHRAGDGELFF
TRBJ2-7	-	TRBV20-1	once	TGCAGTGCTCGGGACAACTACGAGCAGTACTTC	CSARDNYEQYF
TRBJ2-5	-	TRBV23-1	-	TGCGCCAGCAGTCCCTCCGGGGCACAAGAGACCCAGTACTTC	CASSPSGAQETQYF
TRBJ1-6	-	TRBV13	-	TGTGCCAGCAGCTTATCGGTTTCACCCCTCCACTTT	CASSLSVSPLHF
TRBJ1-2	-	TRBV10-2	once	TGCGCCAGCAGTGGACAGGCGGGGGACTATGGCTACACCTTC	CASSGQAGDYGYTF
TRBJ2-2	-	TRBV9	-	TGTGCCAGCAGCGAGGGGAGCCCCGGGGAGCTGTTTTTT	CASSEGSPGELFF
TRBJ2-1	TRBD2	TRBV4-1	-	TGCGCCAGCAGCCAAGGACAGCGGGGGGGCCAGGAGGAGCAGTTCTTC	CASSQGQRGGQEEQFF
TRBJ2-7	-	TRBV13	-	TGTGCCAGCAGCTCGGCCCGGTGGACCTCCTACGAGCAGTACTTC	CASSSARWTSYEQYF
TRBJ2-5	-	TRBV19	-	TGTGCCAGTAGTACCCCTGCAGGGATGGGGGAGACCCAGTACTTC	CASSTPAGMGETQYF
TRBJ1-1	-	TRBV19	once	TGTGCCAGTAGTATCGGACAGAACACTGAAGCTTTCTTT	CASSIGQNTEAFF
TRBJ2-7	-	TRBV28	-	TGTGCCAGCAGACCACAGGGATTAGGGTACGAGCAGTACTTC	CASRPQGLGYEQYF
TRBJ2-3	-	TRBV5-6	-	TGTGCCAGCAGCTTCGCAGTCCCCACAGATACGCAGTATTTT	CASSFAVPTDTQYF
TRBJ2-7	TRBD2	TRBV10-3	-	TGTGCCATCAGTGAGACTAGCGGGTCGAGCTCCTACGAGCAGTACTTC	CAISETSGSSSYEQYF
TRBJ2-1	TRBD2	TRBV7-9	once	TGTGCCAGCAGCTTAGTTGGCGGGGGGGCCCATGAGCAGTTCTTC	CASSLVGGGAHEQFF